The source of this T cell receptor beta chain is a study of blood T cell repertoires in COVID-19 (dated by TCRdb to 2020 to 2021). For the wider study: Samples covering the acute and convalescent phases of COVID-19 were provided by collaborators in the United States, Italy and Spain. The prospective study material was composed of cDNA or gDNA derived from T cells, B-cell-depleted T cells, or PBMCs. The dataset comprised deeply sampled blood TCRbeta repertoires from subjects exposed to, actively infected with, or recovered from COVID-19. The repertoires were released in a freely available public database meant as a resource for research on the immune response to SARS-CoV-2. The samples were drawn from two sources: the first 160 participants of the ongoing ImmuneRACE study, and 950 to 1,500 subjects contributed by 6 global collaborators. Sample metadata almost always included a de-identified subject ID, COVID-19 status, age in years and sex. Where HLA class I and class II types were available, the types were taken from metadata supplied by the sample provider, not from assay-based typing.

Broader findings and caveats from the paper: The quantity of clinical and demographic metadata differed by source and by participant and was supplied without curation.

The immunoSEQ Assay, a bias-controlled multiplex PCR, was used to amplify TCRbeta CDR3 regions from genomic DNA. Regarding the original processing steps: Nucleated cell counts per sample were estimated from amplification of reference gene primers within the assay. To quantify the absolute abundance of each unique TCRbeta CDR3 rearrangement, sequence reads were collapsed and filtered. For each sample, productive Simpson clonality was calculated as the square root of Simpson's diversity index over productive rearrangements. In TCRdb, the immuneACCESS table is reduced to in-frame sequences with V and J assigned. These tables do not hold every clone; where another copy was compared, an unresolved V gene accounts for under half, and the others remain unexplained. D and trimming come from the DNA, and the V and J calls and clone size come from that table. This sample comprises under 250,000 clones, around 90% of them detected only once. Jointly, the top ten make up roughly 3% of the sample.

Remarks on this clone: Its antigen specificity is not known. No qualities accompany the bases; no much larger clone lies one base away.

Via the germline V gene, CDR1 is KGHSH and CDR2 LQKENI. The cysteine opens and the phenylalanine closes a CDR3 of 16 amino acids. Just the 48-base CDR3 DNA is kept, in frame starting at base 1. The junction shows trimming of 3 bases on V and 1 base on J, and the gene matches do not reach 3 bases of it. Enrolling through a virtual design, the prospective study's participants ranged in age from roughly 18 to 89 years and lived across more than 20 United States geographic areas. To assign participants to cohorts, the prospective study relied on clinical history that participants themselves reported in a screening survey and a study questionnaire. Exposed participants had been in contact with someone with a PCR-confirmed or clinician-diagnosed COVID-19 case within 2 weeks of study entry. Each participant in the prospective study had whole blood, serum and a nasopharyngeal or oropharyngeal swab collected by mobile phlebotomists. Prospective study participants could optionally give additional blood draws and questionnaires over an approximately two-month period. Blood samples from the prospective study were shipped frozen or at room temperature prior to DNA extraction.

The chain is assembled from TRBV18 and TRBJ1-2, with 12 middle bases fitting TRBD1. The sequencing input was PBMCs or T cells enriched from blood (not recorded which). The TCR was taken from a woman aged 40-49 years who had been exposed to COVID-19. The bases read TGTGCCAGCTCACCCGGGACAGGGGGCAGTAACTATGGCTACACCTTC. Its amino acids are CASSPGTGGSNYGYTF.